Listed here is a single T cell receptor beta chain. Antigen: not known. The sample belongs to a study of identical twins. Regarding the study as a whole: Weaker excess sharing between twins was seen in beta out-of-frame sequences. The more abundant beta clonotypes in cord blood had fewer insertions, and memory repertoires did not show this. Among monozygotic twins, out-of-frame TCR alpha sharing exceeded what models predicted.

In TCRdb, the 5' RACE reads were re-called with MiXCR into one record per CDR3 protein. The sample has 400,000 or so distinct CDR3 sequences, around 9% seen once. Germline V gene lookup returns CDR1 SNHLY and CDR2 FYNNEI. V lost 1 base to trimming and J lost 1 base; unmatched junction nucleotides: 5. CDR3 length: 16 residues. The chain recombines TRBV2 with TRBJ2-5; 8 nucleotides match TRBD2. Specimen: naive T cells sorted from blood. This clonotype originated in a woman between 50 and 59 years old in good health. CDR3 DNA sequence: TGTGCCAGCAGTGAAGAGTTAGCGGGGCCCCAAGAGACCCAGTACTTC. Protein: CASSEELAGPQETQYF.